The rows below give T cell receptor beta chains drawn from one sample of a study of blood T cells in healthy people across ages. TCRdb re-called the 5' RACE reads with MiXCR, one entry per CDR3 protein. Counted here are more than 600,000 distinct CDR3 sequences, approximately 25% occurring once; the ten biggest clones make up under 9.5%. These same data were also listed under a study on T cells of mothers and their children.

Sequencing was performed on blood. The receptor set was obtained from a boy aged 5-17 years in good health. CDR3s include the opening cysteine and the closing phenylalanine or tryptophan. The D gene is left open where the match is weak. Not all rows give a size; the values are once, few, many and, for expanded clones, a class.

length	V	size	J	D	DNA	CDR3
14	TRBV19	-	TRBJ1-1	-	TGTGCCAGTAGTATCCGATTAATGAACACTGAAGCTTTCTTT	CASSIRLMNTEAFF
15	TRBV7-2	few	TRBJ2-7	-	TGTGCCAGCAGCTTCGGGGGGACATCCACCTACGAGCAGTACTTC	CASSFGGTSTYEQYF
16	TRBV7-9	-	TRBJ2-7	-	TGTGCCAGCAGCTTAGGGAGTACCGGGGGAATGGACGAGCAGTACTTC	CASSLGSTGGMDEQYF
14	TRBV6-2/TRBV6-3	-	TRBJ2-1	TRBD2	TGTGCCAGCAGGGAGAGCGGGGGCTACAATGAGCAGTTCTTC	CASRESGGYNEQFF
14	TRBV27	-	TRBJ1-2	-	TGTGCCAGTAACCCGAGGGAGGGCCACTATGGCTACACCTTC	CASNPREGHYGYTF
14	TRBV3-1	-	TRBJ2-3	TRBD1	TGTGCCAGCAGCCAGGGACAGGGGGAAGATACGCAGTATTTT	CASSQGQGEDTQYF
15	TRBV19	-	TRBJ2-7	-	TGTGCCACAAAAGATATAGACTCTTCTGTCGACGAGCAGTACTTC	CATKDIDSSVDEQYF
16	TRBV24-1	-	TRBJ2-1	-	TGTGCCACCAGTGACTCTCTCCTCGGTGTCGGCAATGAGCAGTTCTTC	CATSDSLLGVGNEQFF
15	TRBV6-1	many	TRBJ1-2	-	TGTGCCAGCAGTGAAGCGGGGAGTTCCACCGTTGGCTACACCTTC	CASSEAGSSTVGYTF
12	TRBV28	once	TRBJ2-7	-	TGTGCCAGCGGACCAAAGGGCCACGAGCAGTACTTC	CASGPKGHEQYF
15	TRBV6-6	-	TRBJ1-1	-	TGTGCCAGCAGAGTATCCGGGAGCTTGAACACTGAAGCTTTCTTT	CASRVSGSLNTEAFF
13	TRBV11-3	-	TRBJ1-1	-	TGTGCCAGCAGCTCGAGGCGGGGGGCTGAAGCTTTCTTT	CASSSRRGAEAFF
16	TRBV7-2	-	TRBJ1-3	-	TGTGCCAGCAGCGAAATGGGTTACGCCCCTGGAAACACCATATATTTT	CASSEMGYAPGNTIYF
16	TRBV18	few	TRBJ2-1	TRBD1	TGTGCCAGCTCACCAACCACCGGGACAGGCAACAATGAGCAGTTCTTC	CASSPTTGTGNNEQFF
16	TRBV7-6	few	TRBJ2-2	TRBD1	TGTGCCAGCAGCCCCCCGGGACAGGGAGGGTCCGGGGAGCTGTTTTTT	CASSPPGQGGSGELFF
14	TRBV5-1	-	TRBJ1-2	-	TGCGCCAGCAGCTTCAACAGGGTGGACTATGGCTACACCTTC	CASSFNRVDYGYTF
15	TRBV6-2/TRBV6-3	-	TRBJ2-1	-	TGTGCCAGCAGTTACAGTCAGGAGGTTTACAATGAGCAGTTCTTC	CASSYSQEVYNEQFF
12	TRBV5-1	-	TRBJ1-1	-	TGCGCCAGCAGCTGGGAGAACACTGAAGCTTTCTTT	CASSWENTEAFF
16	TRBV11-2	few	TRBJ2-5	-	TGTGCCAGCAGCTTAGGCCAGGGGCTGAAACAAGAGACCCAGTACTTC	CASSLGQGLKQETQYF
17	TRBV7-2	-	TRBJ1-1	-	TGTGCCAGCAGCCCGCGGACCCGGCCGGAGGGGAACACTGAAGCTTTCTTT	CASSPRTRPEGNTEAFF
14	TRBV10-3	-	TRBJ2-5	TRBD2	TGTGCCGCCGGGACTAGCGGATTCCAAGAGACCCAGTACTTC	CAAGTSGFQETQYF
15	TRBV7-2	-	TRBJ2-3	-	TGTGCCAGCAGCTTAGCGCAGGGTTTCACAGATACGCAGTATTTT	CASSLAQGFTDTQYF
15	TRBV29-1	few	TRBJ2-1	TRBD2	TGCAGCGTTCTTGGCGGGGGGGCTTCGTACAATGAGCAGTTCTTC	CSVLGGGASYNEQFF
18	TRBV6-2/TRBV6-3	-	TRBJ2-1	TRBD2	TGTGCCAGCTCGCCCCCGGGACTAGCGGGAGGGTCCGACAATGAGCAGTTCTTC	CASSPPGLAGGSDNEQFF
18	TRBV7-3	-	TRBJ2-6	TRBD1	TGTGCCAGCAGCTTAGCAGGGGGCGCTGGAGTTGGGGCCAACGTCCTGACTTTC	CASSLAGGAGVGANVLTF
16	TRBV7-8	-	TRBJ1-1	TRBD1	TGTGCCAGCAGCCCCCAGGGGGTACGGATTACCACTGAAGCTTTCTTT	CASSPQGVRITTEAFF
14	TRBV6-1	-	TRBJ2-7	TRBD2	TGTGCCAGCAGCGAAATACTAGCGGGAGGCGAGCAGTACTTC	CASSEILAGGEQYF
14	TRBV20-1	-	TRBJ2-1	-	TGCAGTGCTAGAGACCGGTCCAGGCTCCATGAGCAGTTCTTC	CSARDRSRLHEQFF
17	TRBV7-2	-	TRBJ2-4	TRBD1	TGTGCCAGCAGCTTAGGCGGGACAGGGTTAGCCAAAAACATTCAGTACTTC	CASSLGGTGLAKNIQYF
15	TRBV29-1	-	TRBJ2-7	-	TGCAGCGTTGAGGGGCAGGGGATCGGTCCCGACGAGCAGTACTTC	CSVEGQGIGPDEQYF
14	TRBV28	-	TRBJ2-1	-	TGTGCCAGCAGTTTAGGACGGGCTTACAATGAGCAGTTCTTC	CASSLGRAYNEQFF
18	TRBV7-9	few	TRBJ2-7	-	TGTGCCAGCAGCTTAGACTGGGGAAGGGGGACGGCAGAATACGAGCAGTACTTC	CASSLDWGRGTAEYEQYF
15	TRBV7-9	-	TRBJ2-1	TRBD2	TGTGCCAGCAGCTTTATGCGGGAGGGCCGTAATGAGCAGTTCTTC	CASSFMREGRNEQFF
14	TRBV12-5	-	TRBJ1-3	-	TGTGCTAGTGGTACTTGGACAGCTGGAAACACCATATATTTT	CASGTWTAGNTIYF
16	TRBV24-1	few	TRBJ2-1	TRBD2	TGTGCCACCAGTGAGGCCGGGACTAGCGGACCCAATGAGCAGTTCTTC	CATSEAGTSGPNEQFF
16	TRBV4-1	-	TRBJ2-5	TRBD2	TGCGCCAGCAGCCCGGGACTAGCGGGGAATAAAGAGACCCAGTACTTC	CASSPGLAGNKETQYF
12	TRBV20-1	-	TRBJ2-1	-	TGCAGCTCTCCTAGCTCCTACAATGAGCAGTTCTTC	CSSPSSYNEQFF
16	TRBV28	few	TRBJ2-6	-	TGTGCCAGCAGTGAAACAGGGACCTCTGGGGCCAACGTCCTGACTTTC	CASSETGTSGANVLTF
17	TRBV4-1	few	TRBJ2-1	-	TGCGCCAGCAGCCAAGATCGCACCGCCGGTCGGATTGCTGAGCAGTTCTTC	CASSQDRTAGRIAEQFF
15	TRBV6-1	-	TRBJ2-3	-	TGTGCCAGCAGTGACTCTCACATTAGCACAGATACGCAGTATTTT	CASSDSHISTDTQYF